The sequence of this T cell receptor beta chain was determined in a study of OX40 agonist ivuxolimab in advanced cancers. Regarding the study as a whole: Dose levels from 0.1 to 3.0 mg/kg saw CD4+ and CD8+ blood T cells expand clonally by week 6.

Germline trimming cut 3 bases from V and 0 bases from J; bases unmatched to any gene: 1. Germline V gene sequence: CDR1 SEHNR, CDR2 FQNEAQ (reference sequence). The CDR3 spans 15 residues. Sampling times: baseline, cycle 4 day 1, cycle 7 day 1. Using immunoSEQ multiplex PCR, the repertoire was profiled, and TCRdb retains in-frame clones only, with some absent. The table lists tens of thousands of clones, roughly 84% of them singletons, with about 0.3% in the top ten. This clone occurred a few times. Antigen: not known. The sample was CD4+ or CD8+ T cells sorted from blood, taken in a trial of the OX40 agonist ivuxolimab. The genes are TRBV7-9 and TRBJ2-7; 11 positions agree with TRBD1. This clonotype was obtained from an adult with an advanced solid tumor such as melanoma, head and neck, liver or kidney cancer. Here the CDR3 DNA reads TGTGCCAGCAGCTTGGGACAGGGGGGCTCCTACGAGCAGTACTTC. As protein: CASSLGQGGSYEQYF.